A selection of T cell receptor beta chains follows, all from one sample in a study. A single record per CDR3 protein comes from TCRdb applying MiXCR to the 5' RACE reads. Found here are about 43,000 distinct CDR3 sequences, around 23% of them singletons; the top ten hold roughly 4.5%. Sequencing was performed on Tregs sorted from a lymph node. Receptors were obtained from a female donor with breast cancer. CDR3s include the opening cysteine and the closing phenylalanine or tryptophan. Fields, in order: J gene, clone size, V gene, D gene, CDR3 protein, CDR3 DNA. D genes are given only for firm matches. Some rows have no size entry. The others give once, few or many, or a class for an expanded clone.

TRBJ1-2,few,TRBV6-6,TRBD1,CASSMDRGQGYGYTF,TGTGCCAGCAGTATGGACAGGGGGCAAGGGTATGGCTACACCTTC
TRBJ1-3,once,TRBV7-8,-,CASSPPVKGKLGNTIYF,TGTGCCAGCAGCCCCCCCGTGAAGGGAAAGCTTGGAAACACCATATATTTT
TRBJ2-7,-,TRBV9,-,CASSLYVGTREDSYEQYF,TGTGCCAGCAGTTTATACGTCGGAACCCGTGAAGACTCCTACGAGCAGTACTTC
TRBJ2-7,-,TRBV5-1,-,CASSWDTSYEQYF,TGCGCCAGCAGCTGGGACACCAGCTACGAGCAGTACTTC
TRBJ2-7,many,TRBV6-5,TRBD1,CASLDRVSYEQYF,TGTGCCAGTCTGGACAGGGTTTCCTACGAGCAGTACTTC
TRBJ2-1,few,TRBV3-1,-,CASSSAPGQYNEQFF,TGTGCCAGCAGCTCCGCCCCGGGCCAATACAATGAGCAGTTCTTC
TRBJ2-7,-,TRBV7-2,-,CASSYSAYEQYF,TGTGCCAGCAGCTACTCTGCCTACGAGCAGTACTTC
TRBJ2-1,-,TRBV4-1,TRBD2,CASSHAGGPGYNEQFF,TGCGCCAGCAGCCACGCGGGAGGGCCTGGGTACAATGAGCAGTTCTTC
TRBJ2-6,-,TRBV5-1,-,CATSPGANVLTF,TGCGCCACTTCCCCTGGGGCCAACGTCCTGACTTTC
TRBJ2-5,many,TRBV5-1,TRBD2,CASSLVSAGVTETQYF,TGCGCCAGCAGCTTGGTCTCGGCGGGAGTGACGGAGACCCAGTACTTC
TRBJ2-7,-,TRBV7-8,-,CASSRTNNYEQYF,TGTGCCAGCAGTCGAACAAACAACTACGAGCAGTACTTC
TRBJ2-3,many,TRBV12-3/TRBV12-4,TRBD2,CASLGTGTSGYTDTQYF,TGTGCCAGCCTTGGGACCGGGACTAGCGGATACACAGATACGCAGTATTTT
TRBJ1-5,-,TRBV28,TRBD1,CASSTGGSNQPQHF,TGTGCCAGCAGTACAGGGGGCTCCAATCAGCCCCAGCATTTT
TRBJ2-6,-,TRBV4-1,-,CASTNNIGANVLTF,TGCGCCAGCACCAACAACATAGGGGCCAACGTCCTGACTTTC
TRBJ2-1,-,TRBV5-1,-,CASSLGDNYNEQFF,TGCGCCAGCAGCCTCGGGGACAACTACAATGAGCAGTTCTTC
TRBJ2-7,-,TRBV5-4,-,CASSLDDGSSYEQYF,TGTGCCAGCAGCTTGGACGACGGATCCTCCTACGAGCAGTACTTC
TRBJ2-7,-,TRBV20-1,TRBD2,CSAERLAASYEQYF,TGCAGTGCCGAGAGGCTAGCGGCCTCCTACGAGCAGTACTTC
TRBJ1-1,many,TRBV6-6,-,CASSRQELSNTEAFF,TGTGCCAGCAGCCGCCAAGAACTTTCGAACACTGAAGCTTTCTTT
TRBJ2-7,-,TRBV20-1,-,CSARGLLDYEQYF,TGCAGTGCTAGAGGCCTACTAGATTACGAGCAGTACTTC
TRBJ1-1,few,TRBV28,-,CASSLEVRANTEAFF,TGTGCCAGCAGTTTGGAGGTGAGGGCGAACACTGAAGCTTTCTTT
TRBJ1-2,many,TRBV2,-,CASSEARAGAGYTF,TGTGCCAGCAGTGAAGCGCGGGCAGGGGCGGGCTACACCTTC
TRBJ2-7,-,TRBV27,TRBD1,CASSRTGTGGREQYF,TGTGCCAGCAGTAGAACCGGGACAGGGGGCCGAGAGCAGTACTTC
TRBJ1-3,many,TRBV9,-,CASSYRWGREAGNTIYF,TGTGCCAGCAGCTACCGATGGGGCAGGGAGGCTGGAAACACCATATATTTT